One sample yielded the 25 T cell receptor beta chains listed below, sequenced in a study of T cell changes during pregnancy in multiple sclerosis. Some clones are missing from TCRdb's copy, which holds only in-frame ones; the method was immunoSEQ multiplex PCR. The sample shows tens of thousands of clones, 90% of them seen only once. Sequenced here: CD4+ T cells from peripheral blood mononuclear cells, sampled in the second trimester of pregnancy. The receptors were sampled from a female donor with multiple sclerosis, enrolled in a pregnancy study.

The chain is built from TRBV10-2 and TRBJ2-7; the match to TRBD2 covers 13 bases. CDR3 length: 14 amino acids. CDR1 WSHSY and CDR2 SAAADI come from the germline V gene. The V gene end was trimmed by 4 bases and the J gene end by 3 bases; junction bases not matched to a gene: 0. This chain's CDR3 is CASSGTSGSYEQYF. CDR3 nucleotide sequence: TGCGCCAGCAGTGGGACTAGCGGGAGCTACGAGCAGTACTTC.

J is TRBJ2-3 and V is TRBV5-1; D might be TRBD1 (6 bases). The CDR3 is made up of 16 amino acids. V shed 5 bases and J shed 3 bases, with 19 bases lying between them. CDR1 is SGHRS, CDR2 YFSETQ, per germline. For the CDR3, the DNA is TGCGCCAGCAGTCGAGGGGGACACTGGGTAACAGATACGCAGTATTTT. It codes for CASSRGGHWVTDTQYF.

This CDR3 reads CASSLDRMGAGNTEAFF. Here the CDR3 DNA reads TGCGCCAGCAGCCTGGACAGAATGGGAGCAGGGAACACTGAAGCTTTCTTT. V gene TRBV5-1 combines with J gene TRBJ1-1; D possibly corresponds to TRBD1 (6 bases). Germline V lookup: CDR1 SGHRS, CDR2 YFSETQ. The length of the CDR3 is 17 residues. The V gene lost 4 bases and the J gene lost 1 base, with 20 bases spanning the gap.

The chain employs TRBV7-6 and TRBJ2-7; 8 bases map to TRBD1. V trimming: 1 base; J trimming: 3 bases; junction bases outside the gene matches: 2. The germline CDR1 and CDR2 sequences are SGHVS and FNYEAQ. The CDR3 runs 14 residues. The CDR3 sequence is CASSLDRGNYEQYF. CDR3 nucleotide sequence: TGTGCCAGCAGCTTAGACAGGGGGAACTACGAGCAGTACTTC.

This clone appeared once. The J gene is TRBJ2-2, the V gene TRBV2, with D possibly being TRBD1 (5 bases). The ends were cut back, 8 bases at V and 3 bases at J, with 7 bases in the middle. Germline-derived CDR1 and CDR2 are SNHLY and FYNNEI. This CDR3 comprises 12 residues. DNA of the CDR3: TGTGCCAGCTTGACAGACACCGGGGAGCTGTTTTTT. As protein: CASLTDTGELFF.

The rearrangement uses TRBV12-5 and TRBJ2-5; TRBD2 matches at 8 bases. The CDR3 sequence is 16 residues long. Losses at the gene ends were 6 bases for V and 5 bases for J; bases not matched to a gene: 14. Germline V lookup: CDR1 LGHNT, CDR2 FRNRAP. CDR3 protein: CASGDPPPAGEETQYF. CDR3 DNA: TGTGCTAGTGGAGACCCCCCTCCAGCGGGAGAGGAGACCCAGTACTTC. The full variable domain, in which reference TRBV12-5 and TRBJ2-5 provide the parts outside the CDR3, is DARVTQTPRHKVTEMGQEVTMRCQPILGHNTVFWYRQTMMQGLELLAYFRNRAPLDDSGMPKDRFSAEMPDATLATLKIQPSEPRDSAVYFCASGDPPPAGEETQYFGPGTRLLVL.

The chain carries TRBV10-3 and TRBJ2-7, with TRBD2 identical over 12 bases. The CDR3 is 15 amino acids. The germline V gene has CDR1 ENHRY and CDR2 SYGVKD. V shed 0 bases, J shed 7 bases, and the junction held 4 bases outside the gene matches. The CDR3 sequence is CAISESTSGSREQYF. CDR3 DNA sequence: TGTGCCATCAGTGAGTCGACTAGCGGGAGCCGGGAGCAGTACTTC.

This clone showed up just once. The V gene is TRBV4-2, the J gene TRBJ2-5; 8 nucleotides line up with TRBD2. CDR1 is LGHNA and CDR2 is YNFKEQ in the germline V gene. The ends lost 4 bases at V and 5 bases at J; junction bases unmatched: 9. This CDR3 comprises 15 residues. CDR3 loop: CASSPEAGGFETQYF. CDR3 DNA: TGTGCCAGCAGCCCGGAGGCGGGAGGATTCGAGACCCAGTACTTC.

This rearrangement joins TRBV6-1 to TRBJ1-2; 7 bases align to TRBD1. CDR3 size: 13 residues. From germline, CDR1 is MNHNS and CDR2 SASEGT. Trimming cost V 4 bases and J 8 bases; bases outside gene matches: 7. The CDR3 DNA reads TGTGCCAGCAGTGCTCCAGGGGGACAAGGCTACACCTTC. As protein: CASSAPGGQGYTF.

The chain combines TRBV9 with TRBJ2-7; 8 bases agree with TRBD1. The CDR3 sequence is 14 residues long. CDR1 and CDR2 (germline): SGDLS, YYNGEE. Trimming removed 4 bases from V and 6 bases from J; junction bases left unmatched: 9. The CDR3 reads CASSSSTGVGEQYF. The CDR3 DNA follows: TGTGCCAGCAGCTCCTCGACAGGGGTGGGCGAGCAGTACTTC.

The CDR3: CASSLTGAYEQYF. In nucleotides, the CDR3 is TGTGCCAGCAGCCTGACAGGGGCCTACGAGCAGTACTTC. The chain joins TRBV5-4 to TRBJ2-7, with 8 bases that match TRBD1. CDR1 and CDR2 from the germline V gene are SGHNT and YYREEE (reference sequence). V lost 4 bases and J lost 2; bases outside the gene matches: 2. The CDR3 sequence is 13 residues long.

The chain links TRBV30 to TRBJ2-3; 10 bases match TRBD1. The J segment lost 6 bases and the V segment lost 2 bases, leaving 5 bases of the junction unmatched. This CDR3 has 14 residues. Germline CDR1 is GTSNPN and CDR2 is SVGIG (reference sequence). In DNA, the CDR3 is TGTGCCTGGAGTCGGGACAGGGGCCGCGATACGCAGTATTTT. Encoded protein: CAWSRDRGRDTQYF.

V and J are TRBV15 and TRBJ2-3; D perhaps matches TRBD2 (6 bases). Per the germline V gene, CDR1 is LNHNV and CDR2 is YYDKDF (reference sequence). This CDR3 is 18 amino acids long. Trimming stripped 0 bases from V and 4 bases from J, with 20 bases between. CDR3 coding DNA: TGTGCCACCAGCAGAGATCTCGGGGGAGCGGTTGGGGCAGATACGCAGTATTTT. Translated, it gives CATSRDLGGAVGADTQYF.

CDR3: CASSHNRGRGEKLFF. CDR3 sequence (DNA): TGTGCCAGCAGCCATAACAGGGGGCGAGGGGAAAAACTGTTTTTT. The chain carries TRBV13 and TRBJ1-4; 9 nucleotides match TRBD1. The CDR3 loop spans 15 amino acids. Germline V gene lookup returns CDR1 PRHDT and CDR2 FYEKMQ (reference sequence). V shed 5 bases and J 8 bases; nucleotides not matched to a gene: 9. Based on the CDR3 plus reference TRBV13 and TRBJ1-4, the full variable domain is AAGVIQSPRHLIKEKRETATLKCYPIPRHDTVYWYQQGPGQDPQFLISFYEKMQSDKGSIPDRFSAQQFSDYHSELNMSSLELGDSALYFCASSHNRGRGEKLFFGSGTQLSVL.

The chain's CDR3 is CATALGGGGSNQPQHF. The CDR3 bases are TGTGCCACCGCACTGGGGGGAGGGGGTAGCAATCAGCCCCAGCATTTT. The V call is TRBV10-3, the J call TRBJ1-5; D might be TRBD1 (6 bases). Germline CDR1 ENHRY, CDR2 SYGVKD. V lost 10 bases to trimming and J lost 0 bases, with 19 bases between them. The CDR3 is 16 residues long.

This clone was counted between two and nine times. The chain joins TRBV7-9 to TRBJ1-1; 8 bases match TRBD1. This CDR3 has 16 amino acids. The germline gives CDR1 SEHNR, CDR2 FQNEAQ (reference sequence). Losses at the gene ends were 7 bases for V and 3 bases for J; bases not matched to a gene: 13. The DNA for the CDR3 is TGTGCCAGCACCTCGAAACCCAGGGGGCGGCACACTGAAGCTTTCTTT. Its translation: CASTSKPRGRHTEAFF.

The V call is TRBV30, the J call TRBJ2-5; the D is unclear. The length of the CDR3 is 15 residues. The V gene's germline CDR1 is GTSNPN and CDR2 SVGIG (reference sequence). V lost 4 bases and J lost 3, with 18 bases in between. DNA for the CDR3: TGTGCCTGGAACCGCCCTCCCGTAACAAAAGAGACCCAGTACTTC. Protein: CAWNRPPVTKETQYF.

The chain couples TRBV18 to TRBJ1-1; unclear D gene. The ends were cut back, 1 base at V and 1 base at J, with 7 bases in the middle. CDR1 and CDR2 from the germline V gene are KGHSH and LQKENI. The CDR3 sequence is 14 residues long. The CDR3 sequence is CASSPHRENTEAFF. CDR3 sequence (DNA): TGTGCCAGCTCACCACACAGAGAGAACACTGAAGCTTTCTTT.

This clone was seen a single time. The chain combines TRBV6-6 with TRBJ2-2; 10 nucleotides agree with TRBD2. CDR3 length: 15 amino acids. Germline CDR1 and CDR2: MNHNY and SVGAGI (reference sequence). V dropped 5 bases and J dropped 5; count of bases not matched to a gene: 5. As DNA, the CDR3 is TGTGCCAGCAGTCCTAGCGGGAGCAGTACCGGGGAGCTGTTTTTT. The encoded protein is CASSPSGSSTGELFF.

The chain combines TRBV5-1 with TRBJ2-5; tentatively, D is TRBD1 (6 bases). Germline V gene sequence: CDR1 SGHRS, CDR2 YFSETQ. Between the trimmed V and J ends, which lost 3 bases and 3 bases, there was a span of 15 bases. The CDR3 spans 15 residues. The CDR3 region has the DNA TGCGCCAGCAGCTCCATAAGGGGGTTAGAAGAGACCCAGTACTTC. Amino acid sequence: CASSSIRGLEETQYF.

The chain links TRBV30 to TRBJ2-4; 7 nucleotides agree with TRBD1. V lost 3 bases and J lost 1; bases outside the gene matches: 6. This CDR3 has 15 residues. Germline assignment: CDR1 GTSNPN and CDR2 SVGIG (reference sequence). The CDR3 sequence is CAWSRGQNAKNIQYF. CDR3 in DNA: TGTGCCTGGAGCCGGGGACAGAATGCCAAAAACATTCAGTACTTC.

V and J are TRBV2 and TRBJ1-1, with 8 bases matching TRBD1. Germline loops: CDR1 SNHLY, CDR2 FYNNEI. CDR3 length: 12 amino acids. The V segment lost 7 bases and the J segment 8 bases; nucleotides outside the gene matches: 6. The CDR3 loop reads CASTGQGREAFF. The CDR3, as DNA: TGTGCCAGCACCGGACAGGGACGCGAAGCTTTCTTT.

J is TRBJ2-7 and V is TRBV18; 12 bases fit TRBD1. The germline V gene encodes CDR1 KGHSH and CDR2 LQKENI. The J segment lost 1 base and the V segment lost 8 bases, leaving 12 bases of the junction unmatched. This CDR3 spans 17 amino acids. CDR3: CASTRDRGRGKSYEQYF. In nucleotides, the CDR3 is TGTGCCAGCACCCGGGACAGGGGGCGGGGGAAGTCCTACGAGCAGTACTTC.

The CDR3 sequence is CASSLVGDRGFGYTF. The CDR3 coding sequence is TGTGCCAGCAGCTTAGTAGGGGACAGGGGTTTTGGCTACACCTTC. The chain joins TRBV7-9 to TRBJ1-2; 10 bases match TRBD1. This CDR3 region has 15 residues. CDR1 SEHNR and CDR2 FQNEAQ come from the germline V gene (reference sequence). With 1 base clipped from V and 7 bases from J, the junction kept 6 bases outside the gene matches.

The gene calls are TRBV11-2 and TRBJ2-3; D not certain. Trimming removed 0 bases from V and 1 base from J, with 8 bases in between. Germline-derived CDR1 and CDR2 are SGHAT and FQNNGV. The CDR3 length is 15 residues. CDR3 sequence: CASSLELRGTDTQYF. CDR3 nucleotides: TGTGCCAGCAGCTTAGAGCTACGGGGCACAGATACGCAGTATTTT.